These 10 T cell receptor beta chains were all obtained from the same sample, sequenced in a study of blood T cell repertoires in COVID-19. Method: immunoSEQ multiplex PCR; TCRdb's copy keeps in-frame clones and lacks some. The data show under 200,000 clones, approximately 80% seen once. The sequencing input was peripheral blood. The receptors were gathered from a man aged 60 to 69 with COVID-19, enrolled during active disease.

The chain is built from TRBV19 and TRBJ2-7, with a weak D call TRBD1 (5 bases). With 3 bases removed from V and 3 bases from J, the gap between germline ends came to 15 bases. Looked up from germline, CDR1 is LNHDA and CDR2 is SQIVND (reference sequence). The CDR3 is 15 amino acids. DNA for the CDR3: TGTGCCAGTAGTATTGAGGTGGGGCAGATCTACGAGCAGTACTTC. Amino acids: CASSIEVGQIYEQYF.

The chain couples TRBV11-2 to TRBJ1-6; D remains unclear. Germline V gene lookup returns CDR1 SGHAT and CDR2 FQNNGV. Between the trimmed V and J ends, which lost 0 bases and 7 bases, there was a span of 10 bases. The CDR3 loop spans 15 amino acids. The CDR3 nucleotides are TGTGCCAGCAGCTTAGATCCGGCGGGCAATTCACCCCTCCACTTT. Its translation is CASSLDPAGNSPLHF.

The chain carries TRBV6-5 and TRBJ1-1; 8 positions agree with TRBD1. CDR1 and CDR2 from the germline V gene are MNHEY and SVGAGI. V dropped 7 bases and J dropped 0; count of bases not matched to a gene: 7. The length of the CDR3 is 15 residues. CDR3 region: CASTSSQGVNTEAFF. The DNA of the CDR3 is TGTGCCAGCACGAGCTCACAGGGGGTGAACACTGAAGCTTTCTTT.

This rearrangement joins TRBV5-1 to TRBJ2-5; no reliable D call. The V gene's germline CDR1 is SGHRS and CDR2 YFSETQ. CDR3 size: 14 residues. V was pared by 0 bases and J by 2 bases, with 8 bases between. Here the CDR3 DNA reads TGCGCCAGCAGCTTGGCCGAGACACAAGAGACCCAGTACTTC. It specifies CASSLAETQETQYF. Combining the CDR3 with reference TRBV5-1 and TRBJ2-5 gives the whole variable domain KAGVTQTPRYLIKTRGQQVTLSCSPISGHRSVSWYQQTPGQGLQFLFEYFSETQRNKGNFPGRFSGRQFSNSRSEMNVSTLELGDSALYLCASSLAETQETQYFGPGTRLLVL.

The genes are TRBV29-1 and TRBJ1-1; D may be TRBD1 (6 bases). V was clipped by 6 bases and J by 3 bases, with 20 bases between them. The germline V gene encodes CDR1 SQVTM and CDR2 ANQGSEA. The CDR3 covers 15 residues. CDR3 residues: CSVAATRGRYTEAFF. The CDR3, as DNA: TGCAGCGTAGCCGCCACCAGGGGAAGGTACACTGAAGCTTTCTTT.

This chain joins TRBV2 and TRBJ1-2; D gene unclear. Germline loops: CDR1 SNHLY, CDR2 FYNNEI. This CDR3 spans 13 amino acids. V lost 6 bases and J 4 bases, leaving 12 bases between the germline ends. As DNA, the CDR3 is TGTGCCAGCAGCGGAGAGGTTAGCTATGGCTACACCTTC. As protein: CASSGEVSYGYTF.

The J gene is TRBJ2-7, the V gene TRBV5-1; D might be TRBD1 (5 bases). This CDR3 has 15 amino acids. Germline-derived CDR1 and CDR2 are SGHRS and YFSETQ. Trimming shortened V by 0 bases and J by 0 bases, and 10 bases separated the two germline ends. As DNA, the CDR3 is TGCGCCAGCAGCTTGGGAGACAGCCTCTCCTACGAGCAGTACTTC. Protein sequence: CASSLGDSLSYEQYF.

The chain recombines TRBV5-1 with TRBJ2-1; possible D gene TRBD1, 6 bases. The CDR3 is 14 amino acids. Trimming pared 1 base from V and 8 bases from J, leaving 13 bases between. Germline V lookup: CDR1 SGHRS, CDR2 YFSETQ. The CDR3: CASSLQGPGDEQFF. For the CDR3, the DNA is TGCGCCAGCAGCTTGCAGGGGCCAGGGGATGAGCAGTTCTTC.

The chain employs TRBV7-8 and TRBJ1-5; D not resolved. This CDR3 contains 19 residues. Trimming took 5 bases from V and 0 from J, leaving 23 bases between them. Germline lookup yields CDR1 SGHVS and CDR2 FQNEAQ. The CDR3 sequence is CASSPPPTRFLYSNQPQHF. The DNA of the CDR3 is TGTGCCAGCAGCCCGCCCCCAACCAGGTTCCTTTATAGCAATCAGCCCCAGCATTTT.

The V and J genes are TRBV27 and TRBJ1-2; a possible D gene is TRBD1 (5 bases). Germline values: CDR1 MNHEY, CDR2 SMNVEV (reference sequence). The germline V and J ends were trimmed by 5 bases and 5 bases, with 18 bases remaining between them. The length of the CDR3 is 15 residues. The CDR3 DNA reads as TGTGCCAGCAGTCAGGGTACCGGAAATGGGTATGGCTACACCTTC. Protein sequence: CASSQGTGNGYGYTF.